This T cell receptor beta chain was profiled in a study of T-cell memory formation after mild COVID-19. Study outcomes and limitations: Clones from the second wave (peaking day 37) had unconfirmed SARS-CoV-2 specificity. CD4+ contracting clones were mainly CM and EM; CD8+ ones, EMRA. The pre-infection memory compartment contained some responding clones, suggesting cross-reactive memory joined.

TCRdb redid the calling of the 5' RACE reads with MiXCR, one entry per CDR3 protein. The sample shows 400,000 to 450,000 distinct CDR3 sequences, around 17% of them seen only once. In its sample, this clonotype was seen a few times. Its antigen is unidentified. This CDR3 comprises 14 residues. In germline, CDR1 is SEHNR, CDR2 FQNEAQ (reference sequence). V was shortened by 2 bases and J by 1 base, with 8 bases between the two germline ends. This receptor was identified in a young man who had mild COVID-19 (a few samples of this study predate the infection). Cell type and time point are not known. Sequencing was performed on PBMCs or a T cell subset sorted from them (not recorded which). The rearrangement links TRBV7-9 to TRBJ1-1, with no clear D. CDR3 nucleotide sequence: TGTGCCAGCAGCTTATCAGACCCGAACACTGAAGCTTTCTTT. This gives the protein CASSLSDPNTEAFF.